Each of the 15 T cell receptor beta chains below was sequenced from the same sample in a study of cytomegalovirus exposure and HLA in healthy donors. The PCR used 60 Vbeta and 13 Jbeta primers. The protocol was immunoSEQ multiplex PCR, while the TCRdb copy is restricted to in-frame clones and leaves out a portion. The data hold 90,000 to 110,000 clones, with over 70% observed a single time. Sequenced input: PBMCs. The receptors here all came from a young man in good health and CMV-seronegative.

The genes are TRBV5-1 and TRBJ1-4, with TRBD1 as a possible D gene (6 bases). The germline gives CDR1 SGHRS, CDR2 YFSETQ. V was pared by 2 bases and J by 4 bases, with 12 bases between. The CDR3 runs to 15 residues. CDR3 nucleotides: TGCGCCAGCAGCTTAGCGGACAGAGATAATGAAAAACTGTTTTTT. This encodes CASSLADRDNEKLFF.

The chain links TRBV6-1 to TRBJ2-5; D perhaps matches TRBD2 (5 bases). The germline gives CDR1 MNHNS, CDR2 SASEGT. V lost 4 bases and J lost 5, with 11 bases in between. The CDR3 spans 13 residues. The DNA of the CDR3 is TGTGCCAGCAGTGCGGGCGGGTCGGAGACCCAGTACTTC. Amino acids: CASSAGGSETQYF.

V and J are TRBV4-1 and TRBJ2-2; D not resolved. The CDR3 is 13 amino acids. Trimming shortened V by 5 bases and J by 4 bases, and 8 bases separated the two germline ends. Germline CDR1 reads MGHRA; CDR2 reads YSYEKL. Here the CDR3 DNA reads TGCGCCAGCAGCGCAGAGGTCACCGGGGAGCTGTTTTTT. Its protein product is CASSAEVTGELFF.

The V and J genes are TRBV2 and TRBJ2-3; D not certain. V was cut by 8 bases and J by 8 bases, with 11 bases left in between. CDR1 and CDR2 from the germline V gene are SNHLY and FYNNEI. CDR3 length equals 11 residues. This CDR3 reads CASWLVGTQYF. CDR3 in DNA: TGTGCCAGCTGGTTAGTCGGTACGCAGTATTTT. The full variable domain, completed using reference TRBV2 and TRBJ2-3, is EPEVTQTPSHQVTQMGQEVILRCVPISNHLYFYWYRQILGQKVEFLVSFYNNEISEKSEIFDDQFSVERPDGSNFTLKIRSTKLEDSAMYFCASWLVGTQYFGPGTRLTVL.

This chain joins TRBV5-1 and TRBJ2-2; 12 bases are a match to TRBD2. The germline V gene has CDR1 SGHRS and CDR2 YFSETQ. This CDR3 comprises 16 residues. J was trimmed by 6 bases and V by 0 bases; bases with no gene match: 3. The CDR3 here is CASSLAPSGGAGELFF. The CDR3 nucleotides are TGCGCCAGCAGCTTGGCCCCTAGCGGGGGGGCCGGGGAGCTGTTTTTT.

The chain employs TRBV5-1 and TRBJ2-3, with 12 bases identical to TRBD2. This CDR3 is 16 amino acids long. Germline CDR1 SGHRS, CDR2 YFSETQ. J was trimmed by 4 bases and V by 3 bases; bases with no gene match: 6. CDR3 in DNA: TGCGCCAGCAGCTCCGGACTAGCGGGGATCCCAGATACGCAGTATTTT. Translation: CASSSGLAGIPDTQYF.

The V call is TRBV9, the J call TRBJ2-1; perhaps TRBD2 as D (7 bases). Germline CDR1 SGDLS, CDR2 YYNGEE. The germline V and J ends were trimmed by 3 bases and 10 bases, with 11 bases remaining between them. The CDR3 has 12 amino acids. The CDR3 spells CASSAGGREQFF. CDR3 bases: TGTGCCAGCAGCGCGGGGGGCCGGGAGCAGTTCTTC.

The V and J genes are TRBV6-4 and TRBJ2-1; no definite D call. This CDR3 is built from 13 residues. CDR1 and CDR2 from the germline V gene are MRHNA and SNTAGT. V was cut by 2 bases and J by 5 bases, with 7 bases left in between. The chain's CDR3 is CASSDEANNEQFF. The DNA of the CDR3 is TGTGCCAGCAGTGACGAGGCCAACAATGAGCAGTTCTTC.

The gene calls are TRBV29-1 and TRBJ2-7, with a possible D match to TRBD1 (5 bases). Germline V gene lookup returns CDR1 SQVTM and CDR2 ANQGSEA. Trimming cost V 7 bases and J 2 bases, with 12 bases left between them. This CDR3 has 12 residues. The CDR3 protein is CSASDSAYEQYF. CDR3 bases: TGCAGCGCCTCTGACAGTGCCTACGAGCAGTACTTC.

This chain uses TRBV4-1 with TRBJ1-5; 9 bases align to TRBD1. The CDR3 sequence is 16 residues long. Germline CDR1 reads MGHRA; CDR2 reads YSYEKL. The V segment lost 4 bases and the J segment 6 bases; nucleotides outside the gene matches: 10. CDR3 residues: CASSPDWTGEGQPQHF. CDR3 nucleotide sequence: TGCGCCAGCAGCCCTGACTGGACAGGGGAGGGTCAGCCCCAGCATTTT.

This chain uses TRBV30 with TRBJ2-5; TRBD2 matches at 9 bases. Germline trimming cut 5 bases from V and 11 bases from J; bases unmatched to any gene: 12. Per the germline V gene, CDR1 is GTSNPN and CDR2 is SVGIG (reference sequence). The CDR3 covers 13 residues. The chain's CDR3 is CAWATSGPSEQYF. CDR3 nucleotides: TGTGCCTGGGCGACTAGCGGCCCCTCTGAGCAGTACTTC.

This clone has only one observation. V usage is TRBV5-1 and J usage is TRBJ2-3; 7 positions agree with TRBD2. CDR3 size: 15 residues. The germline V gene encodes CDR1 SGHRS and CDR2 YFSETQ. With V trimmed by 3 bases and J by 4 bases, 8 bases remained unmatched. Here the CDR3 reads CASSSLPAGADTQYF. The CDR3 nucleotides are TGCGCCAGCAGCTCCCTCCCGGCGGGGGCAGATACGCAGTATTTT.

This chain joins TRBV9 and TRBJ1-1; D gene uncertain. Between the trimmed V and J ends, which lost 4 bases and 1 base, there was a span of 8 bases. This CDR3 spans 13 amino acids. The germline V gene has CDR1 SGDLS and CDR2 YYNGEE. The DNA of the CDR3 is TGTGCCAGCAGCCAGGCGCGGAACACTGAAGCTTTCTTT. Its translation is CASSQARNTEAFF.

The genes are TRBV11-2 and TRBJ2-1; 8 bases align to TRBD2. Germline CDR1 is SGHAT and CDR2 is FQNNGV. This CDR3 spans 15 amino acids. Germline trimming cut 1 base from V and 3 bases from J; bases unmatched to any gene: 2. The CDR3 sequence is CASSLGTSGYNEQFF. CDR3 nucleotide sequence: TGTGCCAGCAGCTTAGGTACTAGCGGCTACAATGAGCAGTTCTTC.

This chain connects TRBV5-6 to TRBJ1-1, with TRBD1 as a possible D gene (6 bases). Trimming pared 9 bases from V and 5 bases from J, leaving 14 bases between. Germline CDR1 is SGHDT and CDR2 is YYEEEE. CDR3 length: 12 residues. CDR3 loop: CATYREETEAFF. CDR3 coding DNA: TGTGCCACCTACAGGGAAGAGACTGAAGCTTTCTTT.